Listed below are T cell receptor beta chains from one sample, sequenced in a study of Tregs in tolerant kidney transplant recipients. Clones were read by immunoSEQ multiplex PCR, and TCRdb kept only the in-frame ones, dropping some. The top ten clones hold approximately 0.4% of a sample with tens of thousands of clones, approximately 88% of them seen once. The source material was CD4+ T cells from blood, sampled before the transplant. These TCRs come from a human donor who received a combined kidney and bone marrow transplant. The CDR3 runs from the conserved cysteine through the conserved F or W. D genes are given only for firm matches. The size field is filled for only some rows; it gives once, few, many or a size class.

v_call: TRBV11-2; j_call: TRBJ2-7; d_call: TRBD2; clone_size: -; cdr3_aa: CASSLASGSSYEQYF; cdr3_nt: TGTGCCAGCAGCTTGGCTAGCGGGAGTTCCTACGAGCAGTACTTC
v_call: TRBV6-1; j_call: TRBJ2-7; d_call: -; clone_size: -; cdr3_aa: CATARDLYEQYF; cdr3_nt: TGTGCCACTGCGCGGGACCTATACGAGCAGTACTTC
v_call: TRBV28; j_call: TRBJ2-3; d_call: TRBD2; clone_size: -; cdr3_aa: CASSLWTSGGTDTQYF; cdr3_nt: TGTGCCAGCAGTTTATGGACTAGCGGGGGAACAGATACGCAGTATTTT
v_call: TRBV4-1; j_call: TRBJ2-2; d_call: -; clone_size: -; cdr3_aa: CASSQIRAGLNTGELFF; cdr3_nt: TGCGCCAGCAGCCAAATCAGGGCTGGGTTGAACACCGGGGAGCTGTTTTTT
v_call: TRBV7-9; j_call: TRBJ1-1; d_call: -; clone_size: -; cdr3_aa: CASSLDVHLNTEAFF; cdr3_nt: TGTGCCAGCAGCTTAGATGTACACCTGAACACTGAAGCTTTCTTT
v_call: TRBV27; j_call: TRBJ2-2; d_call: TRBD1; clone_size: -; cdr3_aa: CASSPTGDLDTGELFF; cdr3_nt: TGTGCCAGCAGTCCGACAGGGGATCTCGACACCGGGGAGCTGTTTTTT
v_call: TRBV7-6; j_call: TRBJ2-7; d_call: -; clone_size: -; cdr3_aa: CASSIRTDRYEQYF; cdr3_nt: TGTGCCAGCAGCATCCGGACAGATAGGTACGAGCAGTACTTC
v_call: TRBV28; j_call: TRBJ2-5; d_call: TRBD2; clone_size: -; cdr3_aa: CASSPRGTSLRETQYF; cdr3_nt: TGTGCCAGCAGTCCCCGCGGGACTAGCCTAAGAGAGACCCAGTACTTC
v_call: TRBV9; j_call: TRBJ2-1; d_call: -; clone_size: -; cdr3_aa: CASSVAPGAKKGDNEQFF; cdr3_nt: TGTGCCAGCAGCGTAGCCCCCGGGGCCAAGAAGGGGGACAATGAGCAGTTCTTC
v_call: TRBV19; j_call: TRBJ2-1; d_call: TRBD1; clone_size: -; cdr3_aa: CASSTRTGGSYNEQFF; cdr3_nt: TGTGCCAGTAGTACTAGGACAGGGGGCTCCTACAATGAGCAGTTCTTC
v_call: TRBV20-1; j_call: TRBJ2-7; d_call: TRBD1; clone_size: -; cdr3_aa: CSARIGGEYF; cdr3_nt: TGCAGTGCTAGGATAGGGGGCGAGTACTTC
v_call: TRBV29-1; j_call: TRBJ2-5; d_call: -; clone_size: -; cdr3_aa: CSVRGAQETQYF; cdr3_nt: TGCAGCGTCAGGGGGGCGCAAGAGACCCAGTACTTC
v_call: TRBV28; j_call: TRBJ1-4; d_call: -; clone_size: -; cdr3_aa: CASTAGGDEKLFF; cdr3_nt: TGTGCCAGCACGGCCGGCGGTGATGAAAAACTGTTTTTT
v_call: TRBV9; j_call: TRBJ2-3; d_call: -; clone_size: -; cdr3_aa: CASSVGGVHTDTQYF; cdr3_nt: TGTGCCAGCAGCGTAGGGGGAGTGCACACAGATACGCAGTATTTT
v_call: TRBV11-2; j_call: TRBJ2-1; d_call: TRBD2; clone_size: -; cdr3_aa: CASSLEGLVYNEQFF; cdr3_nt: TGTGCCAGCAGCTTAGAAGGACTAGTCTACAATGAGCAGTTCTTC
v_call: TRBV5-8; j_call: TRBJ2-7; d_call: TRBD2; clone_size: -; cdr3_aa: CASSWDPSGTHYEQYF; cdr3_nt: TGTGCCAGCAGCTGGGACCCTAGCGGGACTCACTACGAGCAGTACTTC
v_call: TRBV7-6; j_call: TRBJ2-6; d_call: TRBD1; clone_size: -; cdr3_aa: CASSRQGVGANVLTF; cdr3_nt: TGTGCCAGCAGTCGACAGGGGGTCGGGGCCAACGTCCTGACTTTC
v_call: TRBV19; j_call: TRBJ2-7; d_call: TRBD1; clone_size: once; cdr3_aa: CASSSAGTGFEQYF; cdr3_nt: TGTGCCAGTAGTAGCGCCGGGACAGGGTTCGAGCAGTACTTC
v_call: TRBV30; j_call: TRBJ1-4; d_call: TRBD1; clone_size: once; cdr3_aa: CAWRPRAGQGVGEKLFF; cdr3_nt: TGTGCCTGGAGGCCAAGGGCCGGACAGGGGGTCGGTGAAAAACTGTTTTTT
v_call: TRBV9; j_call: TRBJ2-3; d_call: TRBD2; clone_size: -; cdr3_aa: CASSVELAHTDTQYF; cdr3_nt: TGTGCCAGCAGCGTAGAACTAGCGCACACAGATACGCAGTATTTT
v_call: TRBV4-1; j_call: TRBJ1-4; d_call: -; clone_size: -; cdr3_aa: CASSQVRGTNEKLFF; cdr3_nt: TGCGCCAGCAGCCAAGTGCGCGGAACTAATGAAAAACTGTTTTTT
v_call: TRBV27; j_call: TRBJ1-5; d_call: TRBD1; clone_size: -; cdr3_aa: CASREGQVSNQPQHF; cdr3_nt: TGTGCCAGCAGGGAGGGACAGGTTAGCAATCAGCCCCAGCATTTT
v_call: TRBV30; j_call: TRBJ1-4; d_call: -; clone_size: -; cdr3_aa: CAWSGLARKGGAVKLFF; cdr3_nt: TGTGCCTGGAGTGGATTGGCCCGAAAAGGAGGGGCCGTAAAACTGTTTTTT
v_call: TRBV5-4; j_call: TRBJ2-2; d_call: TRBD2; clone_size: -; cdr3_aa: CASSFFLAEQGELFF; cdr3_nt: TGTGCCAGCAGCTTCTTCCTAGCGGAGCAGGGGGAGCTGTTTTTT
v_call: TRBV7-8; j_call: TRBJ2-1; d_call: TRBD1; clone_size: few; cdr3_aa: CASSLTGQGSYNEQFF; cdr3_nt: TGTGCCAGCAGCTTAACAGGACAGGGGTCCTACAATGAGCAGTTCTTC
v_call: TRBV28; j_call: TRBJ1-1; d_call: TRBD1; clone_size: -; cdr3_aa: CASTPLQGFNTEAFF; cdr3_nt: TGTGCCAGCACTCCCCTACAGGGGTTCAACACTGAAGCTTTCTTT